The sequence of this TCR beta chain was determined in a study of T cell responses to AZD1222 COVID-19 vaccine. Across the whole study: Investigators merged groups given second doses at roughly 4 or roughly 12 weeks. Findings and limits, study-wide: After two AZD1222 doses, spike-specific TCR breadth and depth rose versus day 0.

Comment on this clone: Its antigen remains unidentified.

Profiled with immunoSEQ multiplex PCR; TCRdb holds only in-frame clones, not every one. This sample has roughly 55,000 clones, with about 90% found just once. The CDR3 runs 15 residues. CDR1 and CDR2 (germline): LNHNV, YYDKDF (reference sequence). V lost 0 bases, J lost 3 bases, and 11 bases lay in between. Sample: peripheral blood, taken on day 0 of AZD1222 vaccination. The receptor comes from an adult in good health. V usage is TRBV15 and J usage is TRBJ1-1, with a weak D call TRBD1 (5 bases). In nucleotides, the CDR3 is TGTGCCACCAGCAGAGATTCCCAGGGAGACACTGAAGCTTTCTTT. Protein: CATSRDSQGDTEAFF.